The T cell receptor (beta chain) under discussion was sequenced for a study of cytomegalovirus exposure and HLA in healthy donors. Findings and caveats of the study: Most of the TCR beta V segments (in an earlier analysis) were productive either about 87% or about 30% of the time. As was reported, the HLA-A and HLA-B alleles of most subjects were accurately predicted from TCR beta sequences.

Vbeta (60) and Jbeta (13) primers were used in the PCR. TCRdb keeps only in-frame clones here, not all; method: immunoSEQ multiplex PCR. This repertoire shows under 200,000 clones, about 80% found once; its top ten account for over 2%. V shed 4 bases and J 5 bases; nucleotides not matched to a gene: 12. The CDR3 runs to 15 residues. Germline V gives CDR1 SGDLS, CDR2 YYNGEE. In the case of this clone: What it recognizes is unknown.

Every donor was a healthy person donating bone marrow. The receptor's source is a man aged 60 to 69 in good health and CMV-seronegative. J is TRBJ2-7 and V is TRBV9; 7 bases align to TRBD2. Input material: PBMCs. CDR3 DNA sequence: TGTGCCAGCAGCCACCCGCGGCGGGAGTCCAACGAGCAGTACTTC. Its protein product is CASSHPRRESNEQYF. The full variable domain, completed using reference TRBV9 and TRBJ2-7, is DSGVTQTPKHLITATGQRVTLRCSPRSGDLSVYWYQQSLDQGLQFLIQYYNGEERAKGNILERFSAQQFPDLHSELNLSSLELGDSALYFCASSHPRRESNEQYFGPGTRLTVT.